This is a list of T cell receptor beta chains from one sample in a study of blood T cell repertoires in COVID-19. This table comes from immunoSEQ multiplex PCR, and its TCRdb copy is limited to in-frame clones, with some not included. The data hold around 120,000 clones, with approximately 80% observed a single time. The sequencing sample was made of peripheral blood. All receptors come from a man aged 65-85 years with acute or convalescent COVID-19. Each CDR3 is given with its conserved first and last residue. The order of the fields is V gene, clone size, D gene, J gene, CDR3 protein, CDR3 DNA. The D gene is left open where the match is weak. Rows give clone size only sometimes, using once, few, many, or a class for an expanded clone.

TRBV10-1	NA	TRBD1	TRBJ2-7	CASSYLQDRGLEEQYF	TGCGCCAGCAGCTACCTTCAGGACAGGGGGCTGGAAGAGCAGTACTTC
TRBV12-3/TRBV12-4	NA	NA	TRBJ1-2	CASSGARGGGYTF	TGTGCCAGCAGTGGTGCCCGAGGGGGTGGCTACACCTTC
TRBV6-6	NA	NA	TRBJ2-2	CASSYRAGDTGELFF	TGTGCCAGCAGTTACCGGGCAGGGGACACCGGGGAGCTGTTTTTT
TRBV19	NA	NA	TRBJ1-1	CASSILSGSATEAFF	TGTGCCAGTAGTATACTCTCAGGGTCGGCCACTGAAGCTTTCTTT
TRBV19	NA	NA	TRBJ1-4	CASTRQGPATNEKLFF	TGTGCCAGTACTCGGCAGGGGCCCGCAACTAATGAAAAACTGTTTTTT
TRBV11-3	NA	TRBD2	TRBJ2-1	CASSVGTSGMDEQFF	TGTGCCAGCAGCGTGGGGACTAGCGGAATGGATGAGCAGTTCTTC
TRBV18	NA	TRBD1	TRBJ1-6	CASSSRTGGAGNSPLHF	TGTGCCAGCTCATCACGGACAGGGGGCGCGGGGAATTCACCCCTCCACTTT
TRBV25-1	NA	NA	TRBJ1-3	CASRDTGNSGNTIYF	TGTGCCAGCAGGGATACAGGGAACTCTGGAAACACCATATATTTT
TRBV28	NA	NA	TRBJ1-6	CASSNDNKPPLHF	TGTGCCAGCAGTAACGATAACAAACCACCCCTCCACTTT
TRBV9	NA	NA	TRBJ1-2	CASSVGVKEGYTF	TGTGCCAGCAGCGTAGGGGTGAAGGAGGGCTACACCTTC
TRBV27	NA	TRBD1	TRBJ2-5	CASSFGQGGGETQYF	TGTGCCAGCAGTTTCGGACAGGGTGGGGGAGAGACCCAGTACTTC
TRBV28	NA	TRBD1	TRBJ2-7	CASSRDRVSYEQYF	TGTGCCAGCAGCCGCGACAGGGTCTCCTACGAGCAGTACTTC
TRBV5-6	NA	TRBD1	TRBJ1-1	CASSLRQGSPEAFF	TGTGCCAGCAGCTTGCGACAGGGGAGCCCCGAAGCTTTCTTT
TRBV20-1	NA	NA	TRBJ2-2	CSGRNTGELFF	TGCAGTGGGAGAAACACCGGGGAGCTGTTTTTT
TRBV13	NA	TRBD2	TRBJ2-5	CASSPKGTSGGGETQYF	TGTGCCAGCAGCCCTAAGGGGACTAGCGGGGGTGGAGAGACCCAGTACTTC
TRBV3-1/TRBV3-2	many	NA	TRBJ2-3	CASSQGPKSTDTQYF	TGTGCCAGCAGCCAAGGCCCTAAGAGCACAGATACGCAGTATTTT
TRBV27	NA	NA	TRBJ1-1	CASSPASGVRVSRNTEAFF	TGTGCCAGCAGTCCCGCGTCGGGGGTCAGGGTATCGCGGAACACTGAAGCTTTCTTT
TRBV7-2	NA	TRBD1	TRBJ1-2	CASSLPDRGLRGYTF	TGTGCCAGCAGCCTTCCTGACAGGGGGTTACGCGGCTACACCTTC
TRBV5-1	NA	NA	TRBJ2-7	CASSSGTSAAGASSEQYF	TGCGCCAGCAGCTCCGGGACAAGCGCGGCGGGGGCCTCCTCCGAGCAGTACTTC
TRBV11-3	NA	NA	TRBJ2-1	CASSSSQGREQFF	TGTGCCAGCAGCTCGTCACAGGGAAGGGAGCAGTTCTTC
TRBV4-1	once	NA	TRBJ2-5	CASSQDPGVLQETQYF	TGCGCCAGCAGCCAAGATCCCGGGGTACTCCAAGAGACCCAGTACTTC
TRBV18	NA	TRBD1	TRBJ1-6	CASSPADRGNSPLHF	TGTGCCAGCTCACCGGCGGACAGGGGAAATTCACCCCTCCACTTT
TRBV24-1	NA	TRBD2	TRBJ2-3	CATGGAGGGTDTQYF	TGTGCCACCGGGGGAGCGGGGGGGGGCACAGATACGCAGTATTTT
TRBV3-1/TRBV3-2	NA	TRBD1	TRBJ1-2	CASSYTGAETGYTF	TGTGCCAGCAGCTATACAGGGGCGGAGACTGGCTACACCTTC
TRBV19	NA	NA	TRBJ1-2	CASSHRESGGYTF	TGTGCCAGTAGTCACAGGGAGTCAGGGGGCTACACCTTC